Shown below are 23 T cell receptor beta chains from a single sample sequenced in a study of blood T cell repertoires in COVID-19. Assay: immunoSEQ multiplex PCR; the TCRdb copy retains only in-frame clones and omits some. The profile covers around 360,000 clones, with about 90% appearing a single time and approximately 3% taken by the ten largest. Sequenced material: PBMCs or T cells enriched from blood (not recorded which). All receptors come from a woman aged 30 to 39 who had recovered from COVID-19.

CDR3 nucleotide sequence: TGTGCCAGCAGCCCTGGACTAGCGGGGGTATACAATGAGCAGTTCTTC. This gives the protein CASSPGLAGVYNEQFF. V usage is TRBV5-5 and J usage is TRBJ2-1; 13 bases match TRBD2. The CDR3 is made up of 16 amino acids. The V gene's germline CDR1 is SGHKS and CDR2 YYEKEE (reference sequence). J was trimmed by 4 bases and V by 4 bases; bases with no gene match: 5.

This chain uses TRBV27 with TRBJ2-1, with TRBD2 as a possible D gene (6 bases). The CDR3 has 16 amino acids. V was shortened by 2 bases and J by 5 bases, with 16 bases between the two germline ends. Germline V CDR1 and CDR2: MNHEY, SMNVEV (reference sequence). CDR3 DNA sequence: TGTGCCAGCAGTTTAATCTCGACTAGTCCCCACAATGAGCAGTTCTTC. Encoded protein: CASSLISTSPHNEQFF.

V usage is TRBV6-5 and J usage is TRBJ1-2; TRBD1 might be the D (5 bases). Germline assignment: CDR1 MNHEY and CDR2 SVGAGI. V was trimmed by 6 bases and J by 2 bases, leaving 10 bases between them. The CDR3 has 13 residues. The CDR3 region has the DNA TGTGCCAGCAGCGAGACAGAAAACTATGGCTACACCTTC. The encoded protein is CASSETENYGYTF.

This chain connects TRBV5-1 to TRBJ2-7; the D gene is possibly TRBD1 (5 bases). This CDR3 is 14 amino acids long. Looked up from germline, CDR1 is SGHRS and CDR2 is YFSETQ. V was trimmed by 0 bases and J by 5 bases, leaving 12 bases between them. The DNA of the CDR3 is TGCGCCAGCAGCTTGGGATCCAGGGCCGACGAGCAGTACTTC. Protein: CASSLGSRADEQYF.

The chain is built from TRBV3-1 (or the pseudogene TRBV3-2) and TRBJ2-5; 11 bases line up with TRBD2. This CDR3 spans 17 amino acids. J was trimmed by 4 bases and V by 4 bases; bases with no gene match: 11. CDR1 and CDR2 from the germline V gene are LGHDT and YNNKEL (reference sequence). The CDR3 is CASSPIGVAGGGETQYF. The CDR3 DNA reads as TGTGCCAGCAGCCCCATAGGGGTAGCGGGGGGGGGAGAGACCCAGTACTTC.

This clone came up many times. This chain connects TRBV11-2 to TRBJ2-7; D not resolved. In germline, CDR1 is SGHAT, CDR2 FQNNGV. There are 15 residues in the CDR3. V was trimmed by 0 bases and J by 1 base, leaving 10 bases between them. CDR3 amino acids: CASSLEYDLSYEQYF. DNA of the CDR3: TGTGCCAGCAGCTTAGAGTACGACTTATCCTACGAGCAGTACTTC.

This clone was detected once. This chain uses TRBV5-4 with TRBJ2-7, with 10 nucleotides matching TRBD2. The CDR3 runs 14 residues. Germline CDR1 reads SGHNT; CDR2 reads YYREEE (reference sequence). J gave up 4 bases and V 4 bases, and 5 bases lay outside the gene matches. The CDR3: CASSPGTSEYEQYF. The DNA for the CDR3 is TGTGCCAGCAGCCCCGGGACTAGCGAGTACGAGCAGTACTTC. The variable domain in full, with the rest retrieved from reference TRBV5-4 and TRBJ2-7, is ETGVTQSPTHLIKTRGQQVTLRCSSQSGHNTVSWYQQALGQGPQFIFQYYREEENGRGNFPPRFSGLQFPNYSSELNVNALELDDSALYLCASSPGTSEYEQYFGPGTRLTVT.

This clone was counted once. V is TRBV18 and J is TRBJ2-7, with a possible D match to TRBD2 (5 bases). CDR1 and CDR2 (germline): KGHSH, LQKENI. V was trimmed by 7 bases and J by 3 bases, leaving 13 bases between them. CDR3 length: 13 amino acids. This CDR3 is CASLRTLNYEQYF. Written as DNA, the CDR3 is TGTGCCAGCTTGCGGACTCTAAACTACGAGCAGTACTTC. Based on the CDR3 plus reference TRBV18 and TRBJ2-7, the full variable domain is NAGVMQNPRHLVRRRGQEARLRCSPMKGHSHVYWYRQLPEEGLKFMVYLQKENIIDESGMPKERFSAEFPKEGPSILRIQQVVRGDSAAYFCASLRTLNYEQYFGPGTRLTVT.

V usage is TRBV28 and J usage is TRBJ2-1; 12 bases map to TRBD2. This CDR3 comprises 15 residues. The junction had 7 bases not matched to a gene; V was cut back by 4 bases and J by 9 bases. Germline values: CDR1 MDHEN, CDR2 SYDVKM. The CDR3 region is CASSSPSGRASEQFF. In DNA form, the CDR3 reads TGTGCCAGCAGTTCACCTAGCGGGAGGGCCAGTGAGCAGTTCTTC.

The V and J genes are TRBV7-9 and TRBJ1-4; D may be TRBD1 (5 bases). This CDR3 is 14 amino acids long. Germline CDR1 reads SEHNR; CDR2 reads FQNEAQ (reference sequence). V dropped 4 bases and J dropped 6 bases, with 12 bases sitting between them. CDR3 DNA sequence: TGTGCCAGCAGCTCCCAGGGATGGGATGAAAAACTGTTTTTT. It translates to CASSSQGWDEKLFF.

The gene calls are TRBV7-9 and TRBJ2-7, with 8 positions matching TRBD2. V lost 3 bases, J lost 2 bases, and 6 bases stayed unmatched. This CDR3 has 15 residues. Germline V gives CDR1 SEHNR, CDR2 FQNEAQ (reference sequence). The CDR3 protein is CASSFTGTRAYEQYF. The DNA for the CDR3 is TGTGCCAGCAGCTTCACCGGGACTAGAGCCTACGAGCAGTACTTC.

The rearrangement joins TRBV2 to TRBJ1-2, with D possibly TRBD1 on 5 matching bases. The V gene's germline CDR1 is SNHLY and CDR2 FYNNEI. The CDR3 is 15 residues long. With 0 bases removed from V and 7 bases from J, the gap between germline ends came to 15 bases. CDR3 bases: TGTGCCAGCAGTGAAGCGCGGGGACCTTGGGCTGGCTACACCTTC. It yields the protein CASSEARGPWAGYTF.

V usage is TRBV9 and J usage is TRBJ1-1; unclear D gene. Germline lookup yields CDR1 SGDLS and CDR2 YYNGEE. Trimming removed 0 bases at V and 1 base at J, with 19 bases between. The CDR3 covers 18 residues. CDR3 residues: CASSVVAGIFDPNTEAFF. CDR3 nucleotides: TGTGCCAGCAGCGTAGTGGCAGGAATATTCGATCCGAACACTGAAGCTTTCTTT.

The chain uses TRBV5-1 and TRBJ2-2; D perhaps matches TRBD2 (6 bases). The length of the CDR3 is 14 residues. Trimming took off 6 bases at V and 0 bases at J, with 9 bases between the two ends. The germline CDR1 and CDR2 sequences are SGHRS and YFSETQ. This chain's CDR3 is CASTTGANTGELFF. Written as DNA, the CDR3 is TGCGCCAGCACGACGGGGGCGAACACCGGGGAGCTGTTTTTT. Filled out from reference TRBV5-1 and TRBJ2-2, the complete variable domain reads KAGVTQTPRYLIKTRGQQVTLSCSPISGHRSVSWYQQTPGQGLQFLFEYFSETQRNKGNFPGRFSGRQFSNSRSEMNVSTLELGDSALYLCASTTGANTGELFFGEGSRLTVL.

This clone was seen only a few times. The genes are TRBV6-5 and TRBJ2-7; 9 bases map to TRBD1. This CDR3 has 15 residues. V was pared by 5 bases and J by 6 bases, with 11 bases of the junction left unmatched. Germline CDR1 and CDR2: MNHEY and SVGAGI. The CDR3 loop reads CASSKPGQGQAEQYF. The DNA for the CDR3 is TGTGCCAGCAGTAAGCCTGGACAGGGGCAGGCCGAGCAGTACTTC.

The CDR3 nucleotides are TGTGCCAGCAGCGTCGGACAGGGGGGCACCGGGGAGCTGTTTTTT. It translates to CASSVGQGGTGELFF. The chain is built from TRBV7-6 and TRBJ2-2; TRBD1 matches 10 bases. The CDR3 loop spans 15 amino acids. Germline-derived CDR1 and CDR2 are SGHVS and FNYEAQ. V was pared by 5 bases and J by 4 bases, with 4 bases of the junction left unmatched.

The gene calls are TRBV28 and TRBJ1-5; TRBD1 aligns across 7 bases. Germline V gene lookup returns CDR1 MDHEN and CDR2 SYDVKM. V lost 5 bases to trimming and J lost 4 bases; unmatched junction nucleotides: 5. The CDR3 is made up of 14 amino acids. DNA of the CDR3: TGTGCCAGCAGTGAAACACAGGGGAATCAGCCCCAGCATTTT. Protein: CASSETQGNQPQHF.

This clone is a singleton in its sample. The chain is built from TRBV28 and TRBJ1-5; unclear D gene. Trimming stripped 10 bases from V and 0 bases from J, with 13 bases between. This CDR3 has 14 residues. Germline V gene data show CDR1 as MDHEN and CDR2 as SYDVKM. The CDR3 nucleotides are TGTGCCATATCTCCGGTCTTTAGCAATCAGCCCCAGCATTTT. It encodes CAISPVFSNQPQHF.

The chain uses TRBV5-1 and TRBJ2-2; 11 nucleotides match TRBD2. Per the germline V gene, CDR1 is SGHRS and CDR2 is YFSETQ. This CDR3 contains 18 residues. J was trimmed by 4 bases and V by 1 base; bases with no gene match: 9. The CDR3, as DNA: TGCGCCAGCAGCTTGTACACTAGCGGGGGAATTAGCACCGGGGAGCTGTTTTTT. This translates into CASSLYTSGGISTGELFF.

This clone was observed once. The chain uses TRBV19 and TRBJ1-1; 9 nucleotides line up with TRBD1. V lost 5 bases, J lost 5 bases, and 6 bases stayed unmatched. The CDR3 totals 14 residues. CDR1 and CDR2 from the germline V gene are LNHDA and SQIVND (reference sequence). CDR3 nucleotide sequence: TGTGCCAGTAGTTGGGGGACAGGGCGGACTGAAGCTTTCTTT. Its translation: CASSWGTGRTEAFF.

The genes are TRBV5-1 and TRBJ1-5; 7 bases line up with TRBD1. The CDR3 extends over 14 amino acids. The germline V gene has CDR1 SGHRS and CDR2 YFSETQ. V dropped 4 bases and J dropped 4; count of bases not matched to a gene: 5. In nucleotides, the CDR3 is TGCGCCAGCAGCGAAGGACAGGAGAATCAGCCCCAGCATTTT. Amino acid sequence: CASSEGQENQPQHF.

The chain uses TRBV29-1 and TRBJ2-7, with D perhaps TRBD1 (6 bases). V dropped 5 bases and J dropped 2 bases, with 13 bases sitting between them. Germline lookup yields CDR1 SQVTM and CDR2 ANQGSEA. The CDR3 runs 13 residues. The DNA of the CDR3 is TGCAGCGTTAAAGGGGGAGCTCCCTACGAGCAGTACTTC. As protein: CSVKGGAPYEQYF.

This clone was observed a handful of times. V and J are TRBV2 and TRBJ1-1; 7 bases line up with TRBD1. CDR3 size: 14 residues. Germline trimming cut 4 bases from V and 4 bases from J; bases unmatched to any gene: 6. CDR1 and CDR2 (germline): SNHLY, FYNNEI. The CDR3 DNA sequence: TGTGCCAGCAGTGGACAGGGATACGGCACTGAAGCTTTCTTT. Its translation is CASSGQGYGTEAFF.